This is a list of T cell receptor beta chains from one sample in a study of T cell responses to AZD1222 COVID-19 vaccine. The protocol was immunoSEQ multiplex PCR, while the TCRdb copy is restricted to in-frame clones and leaves out a portion. Of 95,000 to 150,000 clones detected, 90% appear once; the ten largest clones hold less than 4.5%. Sample: peripheral blood, taken on day 0 of MenACWY control vaccination. All receptors derive from an adult in good health. The CDR3 runs from the conserved cysteine through the conserved F or W. A D gene is named only where the DNA matches it firmly. Clone size is given for some rows only: seen once, a few or many times, or a class if the clone is expanded.

NA TRBD1 TRBJ1-4 TRBV4-1 TGCGCCAGCAGCCAAGTAGGGACAGCCCCTGAAAAACTGTTTTTT CASSQVGTAPEKLFF
NA NA TRBJ1-6 TRBV28 TGTGCCAGCAGTCCGGGACCTAGATATAATTCACCCCTCCACTTT CASSPGPRYNSPLHF
many NA TRBJ1-6 TRBV28 TGTGCCAGCAGTCCCCCTCGAGGACCCCTCCACTTT CASSPPRGPLHF
NA NA TRBJ2-2 TRBV6-6 TGTGCCAGCAGTACCGAAGCGAACACCGGGGAGCTGTTTTTT CASSTEANTGELFF
once NA TRBJ2-5 TRBV6-2/TRBV6-3 TGTGCCAGCAGTTACTCCCTCGTGCTGTACTTC CASSYSLVLYF
NA TRBD2 TRBJ2-6 TRBV19 TGTGCCAGTAGTAATAGCGGGAAAGTCTCTGGGGCCAACGTCCTGACTTTC CASSNSGKVSGANVLTF
NA NA TRBJ2-3 TRBV10-2 TGCGCCAGCAGCCCACCCCCTGGGGATACGCAGTATTTT CASSPPPGDTQYF
NA NA TRBJ1-1 TRBV5-1 TGCGCCAGCAGCTTGGCCACACAGGGGAACACTGAAGCTTTCTTT CASSLATQGNTEAFF
NA NA TRBJ2-7 TRBV7-9 TGTGCCAGCAGCCAAGGCCCGATTACGGCCCCCTCGGGGGAGCAGTACTTC CASSQGPITAPSGEQYF
NA TRBD1 TRBJ2-1 TRBV11-3 TGTGCCAGCAGCTCCCGACAGGGGACGTCTTACCATGAGCAGTTCTTC CASSSRQGTSYHEQFF
NA TRBD1 TRBJ1-5 TRBV5-5 TGTGCCAGCAGCCTGGACGGGACAGGGGCCTATTATAGCAATCAGCCCCAGCATTTT CASSLDGTGAYYSNQPQHF
few NA TRBJ2-7 TRBV6-5 TGTGCCAGCAGCCCAGGGGGGGAGCAGTACTTC CASSPGGEQYF
NA NA TRBJ2-3 TRBV6-2/TRBV6-3 TGTGCCAGCAGTTACGGGGACGTCACAGATACGCAGTATTTT CASSYGDVTDTQYF
NA NA TRBJ2-3 TRBV7-8 TGTGCCAGCAGTTATAGACCCCGGGGACTGGCAGATACGCAGTATTTT CASSYRPRGLADTQYF
NA NA TRBJ1-6 TRBV6-2/TRBV6-3 TGTGCCAGCAGTTACAGCGGGCCGAATTCACCCCTCCACTTT CASSYSGPNSPLHF
NA TRBD2 TRBJ2-2 TRBV2 TGTGCCAGCAAGAGAACTAGCGGGAGTGCCGGGGAGCTGTTTTTT CASKRTSGSAGELFF
NA TRBD1 TRBJ1-1 TRBV18 TGTGCCAGCTCACCCGGGACAGGGGCCTTGAACACTGAAGCTTTCTTT CASSPGTGALNTEAFF
NA NA TRBJ1-4 TRBV9 TGTGCCAGCAGCGTAGGAGTATTCCCTAATGAAAAACTGTTTTTT CASSVGVFPNEKLFF
NA TRBD1 TRBJ1-2 TRBV19 TGTGCCAGTAGTATAACAGGGGAAGAAGGCTACACCTTC CASSITGEEGYTF
NA NA TRBJ1-4 TRBV12-3/TRBV12-4 TGTGCCAGCAGGGGGTCCGAGGGGGAAAAACTGTTTTTT CASRGSEGEKLFF
few NA TRBJ1-1 TRBV7-9 TGTGCCAGCAGCTTGGCAGGTGGGTACACTGAAGCTTTCTTT CASSLAGGYTEAFF
NA NA TRBJ2-6 TRBV4-1 TGCGCCAGCAGCCAAGACGGGACCCCAGCCCTCTCTGGGGCCAACGTCCTGACTTTC CASSQDGTPALSGANVLTF
NA NA TRBJ2-3 TRBV6-5 TGTGCCAGCAGTTACTCGTCGGGGACAGATACGCAGTATTTT CASSYSSGTDTQYF
few NA TRBJ1-5 TRBV18 TGTGCCAGCTCGCAGGCCCATAGCAATCAGCCCCAGCATTTT CASSQAHSNQPQHF
NA NA TRBJ2-2 TRBV19 TGTGCCAGTAACCGGGGCGCGAACACCGGGGAGCTGTTTTTT CASNRGANTGELFF
NA NA TRBJ1-1 TRBV11-3 TGTGCCAGCAGCCCGGGCGGGGATGCGGGAACTGAAGCTTTCTTT CASSPGGDAGTEAFF
NA NA TRBJ1-1 TRBV18 TGTGCCAGCTCACCACCGATATCCCCGAGGACTGAAGCTTTCTTT CASSPPISPRTEAFF
NA NA TRBJ1-4 TRBV30 TGTGCCTGGAGTCCCGGGGGCGGAGGCGAAAAACTGTTTTTT CAWSPGGGGEKLFF
NA TRBD2 TRBJ2-1 TRBV19 TGTGCCAGTAGTATTTTGGGACTAGATATCTCTCACAATGAGCAGTTCTTC CASSILGLDISHNEQFF
NA NA TRBJ2-3 TRBV27 TGTGCCAGCAGTTTATCGACCACAGATACGCAGTATTTT CASSLSTTDTQYF
NA NA TRBJ1-1 TRBV18 TGTGCCAGCTCACCATCCGGGACGACTATGAGCACTGAAGCTTTCTTT CASSPSGTTMSTEAFF
NA NA TRBJ1-2 TRBV4-1 TGCGCCAGCAGCCAAGATGTGGAGAACTATGGCTACACCTTC CASSQDVENYGYTF
NA NA TRBJ2-1 TRBV7-2 TGTGCCAGCAGCTTCAGAGGGAGCTACAATGAGCAGTTCTTC CASSFRGSYNEQFF
NA NA TRBJ2-5 TRBV6-2/TRBV6-3 TGTGCCAGCAGTTATGGAAGGGGGATTCAAGAGACCCAGTACTTC CASSYGRGIQETQYF
NA NA TRBJ2-7 TRBV15 TGTGCCACCAGCAGAGGACCCGTGTACGAGCAGTACTTC CATSRGPVYEQYF
NA NA TRBJ1-2 TRBV5-8 TGTGCCAGCAGTAAACTACCGCAGACGCTCAATGGCTACACCTTC CASSKLPQTLNGYTF
NA NA TRBJ2-5 TRBV7-8 TGTGCCAGCAGCTTAGACCGACAAGAGACCCAGTACTTC CASSLDRQETQYF
NA TRBD1 TRBJ2-1 TRBV4-1 TGCGCCAGCAGCCATTTACAGGGGAATGAGCAGTTCTTC CASSHLQGNEQFF
NA TRBD2 TRBJ2-5 TRBV24-1 TGTGCCACCAGTGATTTGGGGCTAGCGGGGGGGCGTGAGACCCAGTACTTC CATSDLGLAGGRETQYF
NA NA TRBJ1-3 TRBV14 TGTGCCAGCAGCAGGGACGCCCGCTCTGGAAACACCATATATTTT CASSRDARSGNTIYF
NA NA TRBJ2-3 TRBV6-4 TGTGCCAGCAGCCCCGGGCCAGACACAGATACGCAGTATTTT CASSPGPDTDTQYF
once TRBD2 TRBJ2-3 TRBV4-2 TGTGCCAGCAGCCCCTGGACTAGCGGGGCATCATTGGGGGCAGATACGCAGTATTTT CASSPWTSGASLGADTQYF
NA NA TRBJ2-5 TRBV7-2 TGTGCCAGCGCAAGGCTCGGACAATCCGCCGAGACCCAGTACTTC CASARLGQSAETQYF